These T cell receptor beta chains were read from a single sample in a study of blood T cell repertoires in COVID-19. The data were produced by immunoSEQ multiplex PCR, yet TCRdb's version contains in-frame clones alone and is incomplete. In the table there are around 200,000 clones, approximately 90% of which are singletons. Source material: peripheral blood. These receptors all come from a man over 45 with acute or convalescent COVID-19. Both conserved end residues are part of each CDR3. A D gene is named only where the DNA matches it firmly. The size field is filled for only some rows; it gives once, few, many or a size class.

cdr3_nt cdr3_aa clone_size cdr3_length j_call v_call d_call
TGTGCCAGCAGTTTAATCACCAGCTATGGCTACACCTTC CASSLITSYGYTF once 13 TRBJ1-2 TRBV12-3/TRBV12-4 NA
TGTGCCAGCAGCACCGCAGGGGGTATAGACAATGAGCAGTTCTTC CASSTAGGIDNEQFF NA 15 TRBJ2-1 TRBV5-5 TRBD1
TGTGCCAGCAGCTTTACCTGGACTGCTGGAAACACCATATATTTT CASSFTWTAGNTIYF few 15 TRBJ1-3 TRBV5-5 NA
TGTGCCAGCAGCCCGGGGACACCTAACACTGAAGCTTTCTTT CASSPGTPNTEAFF NA 14 TRBJ1-1 TRBV7-9 NA
TGTGCCAGCAGCCAAAATGGACAGGGAACTGGCTACACCTTC CASSQNGQGTGYTF NA 14 TRBJ1-2 TRBV6-5 TRBD1
TGTGCCAGCTCCAGAAGAACTAATGAAAAACTGTTTTTT CASSRRTNEKLFF once 13 TRBJ1-4 TRBV12-3/TRBV12-4 NA
TGTGCCAGCAGTCAACAGGGGGCGAATGGCTACACCTTC CASSQQGANGYTF NA 13 TRBJ1-2 TRBV27 TRBD1
TGCGCCAGCCGGCGGGGGGGCCGAAATGAGCAGTTCTTC CASRRGGRNEQFF NA 13 TRBJ2-1 TRBV5-1 TRBD2
TGCGCCAGCAGCTTGGGGCGACAGGGGGCAAACTCTGGAAACACCATATATTTT CASSLGRQGANSGNTIYF NA 18 TRBJ1-3 TRBV5-1 TRBD1
TGTGCCAGCAGCTCGGGGCAGGGGGGCTATGGCTACACCTTC CASSSGQGGYGYTF NA 14 TRBJ1-2 TRBV5-5 TRBD1